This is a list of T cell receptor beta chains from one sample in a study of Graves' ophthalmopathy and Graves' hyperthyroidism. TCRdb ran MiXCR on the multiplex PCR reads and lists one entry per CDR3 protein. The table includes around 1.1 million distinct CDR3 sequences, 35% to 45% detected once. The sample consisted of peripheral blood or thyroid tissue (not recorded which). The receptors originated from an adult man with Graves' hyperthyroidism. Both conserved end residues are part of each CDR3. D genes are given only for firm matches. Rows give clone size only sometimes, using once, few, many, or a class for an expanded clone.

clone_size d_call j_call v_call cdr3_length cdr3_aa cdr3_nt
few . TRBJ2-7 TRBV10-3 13 CASTGHGSYEQYF TGTGCCAGCACGGGACACGGATCCTACGAGCAGTACTTC
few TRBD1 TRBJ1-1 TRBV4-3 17 CASSQDRQGFGPTEAFF TGCGCCAGCAGCCAAGATAGACAGGGGTTCGGTCCTACTGAAGCTTTCTTT
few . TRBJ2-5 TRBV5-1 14 CASSPGASQETQYF TGCGCCAGCAGCCCGGGGGCGTCGCAAGAGACCCAGTACTTC
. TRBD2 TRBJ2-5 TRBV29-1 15 CSVVGGGAYQETQYF TGCAGCGTGGTCGGCGGGGGGGCTTACCAAGAGACCCAGTACTTC
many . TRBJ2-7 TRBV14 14 CASSRHRDSYEQYF TGTGCCAGCAGCCGACACCGGGACTCCTACGAGCAGTACTTC
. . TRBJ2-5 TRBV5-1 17 CASEVAPQGGGKETQYF TGCGCCAGCGAGGTAGCCCCCCAGGGTGGGGGAAAAGAGACCCAGTACTTC
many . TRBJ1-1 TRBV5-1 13 CASGREGNTEAFF TGCGCCAGCGGCAGAGAGGGGAACACTGAAGCTTTCTTT
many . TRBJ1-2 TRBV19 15 CASTSLNSANYGYTF TGTGCCAGTACCTCCCTGAACAGTGCTAACTATGGCTACACCTTC
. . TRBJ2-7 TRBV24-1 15 CATSDRGAGRYEQYF TGTGCCACCAGTGATAGGGGGGCAGGGAGGTACGAGCAGTACTTC
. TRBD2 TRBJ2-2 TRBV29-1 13 CSVVTSGSVELFF TGCAGCGTTGTGACTAGCGGGAGTGTGGAGCTGTTTTTT
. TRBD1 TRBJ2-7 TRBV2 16 CASSSPGTGVSYEQYF TGTGCCAGCAGTTCCCCCGGGACAGGGGTATCCTACGAGCAGTACTTC
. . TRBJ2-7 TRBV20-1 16 CSARKKRTRSSYEQYF TGCAGTGCTAGAAAGAAGCGGACAAGGAGCTCCTACGAGCAGTACTTC
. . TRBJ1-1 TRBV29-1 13 CSVEAQGMAEAFF TGCAGCGTTGAAGCCCAGGGGATGGCTGAAGCTTTCTTT
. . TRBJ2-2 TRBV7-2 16 CASSLAGGMILREPFF TGTGCCAGCAGCTTAGCTGGAGGGATGATTCTACGGGAGCCGTTTTTT
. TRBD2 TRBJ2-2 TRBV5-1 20 CASSWGLVAGAFANTGELFF TGCGCCAGCAGCTGGGGACTTGTAGCGGGGGCCTTCGCGAACACCGGGGAGCTGTTTTTT
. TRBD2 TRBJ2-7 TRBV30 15 CAWSVLAGGYNEQYF TGTGCCTGGAGTGTCCTAGCGGGAGGTTATAACGAGCAGTACTTC
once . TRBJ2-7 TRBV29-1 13 CSVEHGGTYEQYF TGCAGCGTTGAACACGGGGGAACCTACGAGCAGTACTTC
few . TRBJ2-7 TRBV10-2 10 CARGLYEQYF TGCGCCAGGGGGCTTTACGAGCAGTACTTC
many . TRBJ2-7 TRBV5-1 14 CASSLGTAGYEQYF TGCGCCAGCAGCTTGGGGACAGCGGGTTACGAGCAGTACTTC
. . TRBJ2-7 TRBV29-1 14 CSVETGDGDYEQYF TGCAGCGTTGAGACGGGGGACGGCGACTACGAGCAGTACTTC
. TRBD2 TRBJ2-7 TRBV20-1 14 CSAPGEGRDYEQYF TGCAGTGCCCCCGGGGAGGGGAGGGACTACGAGCAGTACTTC
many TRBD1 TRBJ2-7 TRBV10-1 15 CASSESTGIPYEQYF TGCGCCAGCAGTGAGTCGACAGGGATCCCCTACGAGCAGTACTTC
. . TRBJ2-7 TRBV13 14 CASSGDTEEDEQYF TGTGCCAGCAGCGGGGACACTGAGGAGGACGAGCAGTACTTC
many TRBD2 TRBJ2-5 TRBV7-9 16 CASSLGAGAVQETQYF TGTGCCAGCAGCTTAGGAGCGGGAGCGGTTCAAGAGACCCAGTACTTC
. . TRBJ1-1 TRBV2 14 CASTQIPGDTEAFF TGTGCCAGCACCCAAATACCGGGGGACACTGAAGCTTTCTTT
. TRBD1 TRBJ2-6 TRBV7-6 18 CASSPGTGVGSGANVLTF TGTGCCAGCAGCCCCGGGACAGGGGTCGGCTCTGGGGCCAACGTCCTGACTTTC
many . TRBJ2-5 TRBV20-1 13 CSARAVGKETQYF TGCAGTGCTAGAGCCGTCGGTAAAGAGACCCAGTACTTC
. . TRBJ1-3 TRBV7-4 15 CASSPDVSSGNTIYF TGTGCCAGCAGCCCAGACGTAAGCTCTGGAAACACCATATATTTT
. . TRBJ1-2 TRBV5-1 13 CASSLVPGYGYTF TGCGCCAGCAGCTTGGTACCGGGCTATGGCTACACCTTC
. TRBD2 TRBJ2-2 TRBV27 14 CASREMREGRELFF TGTGCCAGCAGGGAGATGCGGGAGGGACGGGAGCTGTTTTTT
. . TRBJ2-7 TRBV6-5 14 CASSYSGAVGEQYF TGTGCCAGCAGTTACTCGGGAGCTGTGGGTGAGCAGTACTTC
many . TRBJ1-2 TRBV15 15 CATSRGAGDNYGYTF TGTGCCACCAGCAGAGGAGCAGGGGACAACTATGGCTACACCTTC
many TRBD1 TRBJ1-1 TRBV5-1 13 CASSRGTGTEAFF TGTGCCAGCAGCCGTGGGACAGGGACTGAAGCTTTCTTT
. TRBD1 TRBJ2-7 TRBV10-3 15 CAISTGQGGMGEQYF TGTGCCATCAGTACGGGACAGGGCGGAATGGGAGAGCAGTACTTC
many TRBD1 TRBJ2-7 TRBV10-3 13 CASSPRTGHEQYF TGTGCCAGCTCCCCCCGGACAGGGCACGAGCAGTACTTC
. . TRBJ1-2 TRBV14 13 CASSQAGTPRYTF TGTGCCAGCAGCCAGGCTGGGACACCTCGCTACACCTTC
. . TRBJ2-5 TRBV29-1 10 CSVESGAQYF TGCAGCGTTGAATCGGGGGCCCAGTACTTC
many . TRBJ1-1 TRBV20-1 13 CSAPYPGATEAFF TGCAGTGCCCCCTACCCCGGGGCCACTGAAGCTTTCTTT
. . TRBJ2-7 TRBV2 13 CATSSVQEYEQYF TGTGCCACCAGCAGCGTGCAAGAGTACGAGCAGTACTTC
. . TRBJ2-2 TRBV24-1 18 CATSRTSGTGGGSGELFF TGTGCCACCAGTAGGACTAGCGGGACAGGGGGCGGGAGCGGGGAGCTGTTTTTT
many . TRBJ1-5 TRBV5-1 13 CASSANSNQPQHF TGCGCCAGCAGCGCCAATAGCAATCAGCCCCAGCATTTT
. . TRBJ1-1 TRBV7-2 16 CASSLVSGHWNTEAFF TGTGCCAGCAGCTTAGTATCGGGGCATTGGAACACTGAAGCTTTCTTT
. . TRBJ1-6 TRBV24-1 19 CATGTEQRETTGPASPLHF TGTGCCACGGGAACCGAACAGCGGGAGACCACTGGACCTGCATCACCCCTCCACTTT
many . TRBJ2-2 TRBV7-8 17 CASSLAWGRTNTGELFF TGTGCCAGCAGCTTAGCGTGGGGCCGGACGAACACCGGGGAGCTGTTTTTT
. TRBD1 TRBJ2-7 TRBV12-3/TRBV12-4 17 CASSPTPRDRMTYEQYF TGTGCCAGCAGCCCTACCCCCCGGGACAGGATGACCTACGAGCAGTACTTC
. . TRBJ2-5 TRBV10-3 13 CASGRERGETQYF TGTGCCAGCGGTAGGGAGAGAGGAGAGACCCAGTACTTC
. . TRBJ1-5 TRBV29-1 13 CSARTGRNQPQHF TGCAGCGCTAGAACCGGGAGAAATCAGCCCCAGCATTTT
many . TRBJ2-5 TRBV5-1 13 CASSLQIARDQYF TGCGCCAGCAGCTTGCAAATAGCCAGGGACCAGTACTTC
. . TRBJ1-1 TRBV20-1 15 CSARGLHPGSTEAFF TGCAGTGCTAGAGGTCTACATCCAGGGTCCACTGAAGCTTTCTTT
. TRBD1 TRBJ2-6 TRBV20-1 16 CSARNDRGSGANVLTF TGCAGTGCTAGGAACGACAGGGGGTCTGGGGCCAACGTCCTGACTTTC
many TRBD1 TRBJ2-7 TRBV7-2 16 CASSLPSGTGGFKQYF TGTGCCAGCAGCTTACCCTCCGGGACAGGGGGGTTTAAGCAGTACTTC
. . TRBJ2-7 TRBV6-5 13 CASSYYRAGEQYF TGTGCCAGCAGTTATTACAGAGCGGGCGAGCAGTACTTC
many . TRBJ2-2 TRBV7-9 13 CASRKTGTGELFF TGTGCCAGCAGGAAGACCGGCACCGGGGAGCTGTTTTTT
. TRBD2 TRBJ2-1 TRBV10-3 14 CAISPSDSSGKQFF TGTGCCATCAGCCCCTCCGATTCTAGCGGGAAGCAGTTCTTC
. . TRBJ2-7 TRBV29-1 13 CSVYTGRSYEQYF TGCAGCGTCTATACCGGGAGAAGCTACGAGCAGTACTTC
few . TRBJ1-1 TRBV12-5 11 CASGRNYRAFF TGTGCTAGTGGCCGAAATTATAGGGCTTTCTTT
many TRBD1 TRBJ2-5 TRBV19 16 CASSNTGTAYQETQYF TGTGCCAGTAGTAACACCGGGACAGCGTACCAAGAGACCCAGTACTTC
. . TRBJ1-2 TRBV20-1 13 CSARVTGKHGYTF TGCAGTGCTAGAGTAACGGGGAAGCATGGCTACACCTTC